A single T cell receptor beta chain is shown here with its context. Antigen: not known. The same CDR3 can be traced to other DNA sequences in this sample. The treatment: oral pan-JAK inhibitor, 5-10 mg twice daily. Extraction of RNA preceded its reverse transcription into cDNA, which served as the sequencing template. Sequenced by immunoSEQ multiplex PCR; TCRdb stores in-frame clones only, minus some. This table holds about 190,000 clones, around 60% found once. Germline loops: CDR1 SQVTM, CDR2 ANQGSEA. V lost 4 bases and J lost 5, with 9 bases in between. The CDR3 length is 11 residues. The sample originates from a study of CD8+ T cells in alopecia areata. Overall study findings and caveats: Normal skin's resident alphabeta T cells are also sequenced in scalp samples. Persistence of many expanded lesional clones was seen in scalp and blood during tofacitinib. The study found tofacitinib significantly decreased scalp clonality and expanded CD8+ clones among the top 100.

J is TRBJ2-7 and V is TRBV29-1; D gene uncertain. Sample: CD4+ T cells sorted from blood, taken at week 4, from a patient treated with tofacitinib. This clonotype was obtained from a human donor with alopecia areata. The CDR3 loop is CSVGRGDEQYF. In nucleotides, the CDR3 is TGCAGCGTTGGCAGAGGAGACGAGCAGTACTTC.